Included here is one T cell receptor (beta chain) sequence, with context. No antigen is known for it. V gave up 3 bases and J gave up 1 base, with 9 bases separating them. Germline V gene lookup returns CDR1 LNHDA and CDR2 SQIVND (reference sequence). CDR3 size: 14 residues. This specimen belongs to a study of post-analysis software for immune sequencing data. Overall study findings and caveats: Normalized Chao1 diversity in multiple sclerosis patients fell significantly below that of controls. In patients, TRBV5-6, TRBV5-1 and TRBV20-1 belonged to five or six TRBV segments found more frequently than in controls. Strong same-batch co-clustering of samples appeared with F measure clustering.

Every TCR beta cDNA library bore unique molecular identifiers. Input amounts of 1 to 10 million T cells were used. These gave roughly 500,000 cDNA molecules, so each molecule approximated one T cell. TCRdb called the PCR reads again in MiXCR, with one record for every CDR3 protein. The sample has about 770,000 distinct CDR3 sequences, 46% seen once. This receptor was identified in a girl aged 10-17 years with multiple sclerosis. Material for sequencing was blood. V gene TRBV19 combines with J gene TRBJ1-1; D call uncertain. The CDR3 DNA reads TGTGCCAGTAGTATGGCAGGAACGAACACTGAAGCTTTCTTT. Its translation: CASSMAGTNTEAFF. Supplemented by reference TRBV19 and TRBJ1-1, the full variable domain reads DGGITQSPKYLFRKEGQNVTLSCEQNLNHDAMYWYRQDPGQGLRLIYYSQIVNDFQKGDIAEGYSVSREKKESFPLTVTSAQKNPTAFYLCASSMAGTNTEAFFGQGTRLTVV.